This passage covers 29 T cell receptor beta chains from one sample sequenced in a study of human T cells and chemical hapten exposure. Time point defined: pre-sensitization, week 0. Specified treatment: therapeutic diphenylcyclopropenone sensitization with weekly scalp DPC. TCRdb redid the calling of the RACE reads with MiXCR, one entry per CDR3 protein. The table lists about 380,000 distinct CDR3 sequences, about 5.1% of them singletons. This specimen was whole blood, taken in connection with sensitization to the hapten diphenylcyclopropenone (DPC). The source of these receptors is a woman aged 45-59 years with alopecia areata. Some clones in this sample may be carry-over from other donors' samples.

This clonotype has more than one count but fewer than ten. The genes are TRBV12-3 or TRBV12-4 and TRBJ1-5; a possible D gene is TRBD1 (5 bases). Between the trimmed V and J ends, which lost 5 bases and 7 bases, there was a span of 15 bases. The CDR3 covers 14 residues. Here the CDR3 reads CASSPRGRGQPQHF. CDR3 DNA: TGTGCCAGCAGTCCGCGCGGGAGGGGACAGCCCCAGCATTTT.

V and J are TRBV3-1 and TRBJ1-1; 7 bases fit TRBD1. Germline V gene data show CDR1 as LGHDT and CDR2 as YNNKEL (reference sequence). The CDR3 sequence is 16 residues long. Losses at the gene ends were 0 bases for V and 0 bases for J; bases not matched to a gene: 4. CDR3 nucleotide sequence: TGTGCCAGCAGCCAAGAGCAGGGGGGGCTGAACACTGAAGCTTTCTTT. Translated, it gives CASSQEQGGLNTEAFF.

This chain connects TRBV24-1 to TRBJ2-1; 10 bases are a match to TRBD2. With V trimmed by 3 bases and J by 7 bases, 8 bases remained unmatched. This CDR3 spans 16 amino acids. Per germline, CDR1 KGHDR and CDR2 SFDVKD. CDR3 in DNA: TGTGCCACCAGTGATCCGCCGGGACTAGCGTGGAATGAGCAGTTCTTC. Protein sequence: CATSDPPGLAWNEQFF.

This clonotype was counted at least ten times. V usage is TRBV10-2 and J usage is TRBJ2-4, with TRBD2 matching over 9 bases. The ends lost 2 bases at V and 3 bases at J; junction bases unmatched: 11. The CDR3 length is 18 residues. Germline V gene lookup returns CDR1 WSHSY and CDR2 SAAADI. CDR3 bases: TGCGCCAGCAGTGAGGCAACTAGCGGGCGCGCACTCAAAAACATTCAGTACTTC. This encodes CASSEATSGRALKNIQYF.

This clonotype has only a few counts. This chain links TRBV30 with TRBJ1-6; a possible D gene is TRBD1 (5 bases). Trimming removed 3 bases at V and 5 bases at J, with 14 bases between. The V gene's germline CDR1 is GTSNPN and CDR2 SVGIG (reference sequence). The CDR3 covers 15 residues. CDR3 sequence reads: CAWRGDLSHNSPLHF. DNA for the CDR3: TGTGCCTGGAGGGGGGATCTATCCCATAATTCACCCCTCCACTTT.

The rearrangement uses TRBV2 and TRBJ1-6; D unclear. CDR1 is SNHLY, CDR2 FYNNEI, per germline. Trimming left V 3 bases short and J 9 bases short, with 3 bases between. CDR3 length: 11 amino acids. The CDR3 nucleotides are TGTGCCAGCAGTGATGGTTCACCCCTCCACTTT. As protein: CASSDGSPLHF. The full variable domain, rest sourced from reference TRBV2 and TRBJ1-6, is EPEVTQTPSHQVTQMGQEVILRCVPISNHLYFYWYRQILGQKVEFLVSFYNNEISEKSEIFDDQFSVERPDGSNFTLKIRSTKLEDSAMYFCASSDGSPLHFGNGTRLTVT.

This clonotype came up a few times. This chain joins TRBV7-2 and TRBJ2-5; D call uncertain. The CDR3 has 13 residues. Deletions cut 4 bases from V and 2 bases from J, with 8 bases between. Germline CDR1 is SGHTA and CDR2 is FQGNSA. This chain's CDR3 is CASSSRDQETQYF. Here the CDR3 DNA reads TGTGCCAGCAGCTCCAGAGATCAAGAGACCCAGTACTTC.

This clonotype was detected many times. The V and J genes are TRBV6-2 or TRBV6-3 and TRBJ2-4; D is perhaps TRBD2 (6 bases). The V end lost 2 bases, the J end lost 7 bases, and 9 bases lay between the germline ends. Germline V gene lookup returns CDR1 MNHEY and CDR2 SVGEGT. The CDR3 has 13 residues. CDR3 nucleotides: TGTGCCAGCAGTTACAACAGCGGGAACATTCAGTACTTC. Translated, it gives CASSYNSGNIQYF.

This clonotype appeared many times. The chain links TRBV10-3 to TRBJ1-2; the D gene is possibly TRBD1 (6 bases). V lost 6 bases, J lost 8 bases, and 16 bases lay in between. The CDR3 runs to 13 residues. Per the germline V gene, CDR1 is ENHRY and CDR2 is SYGVKD. CDR3 region: CAIRPDRPKGYTF. The CDR3 DNA reads TGTGCCATCAGGCCAGACAGGCCTAAGGGCTACACCTTC.

This sequence joins TRBV5-1 and TRBJ2-2, with a tentative D call TRBD1 (6 bases). Per the germline V gene, CDR1 is SGHRS and CDR2 is YFSETQ. Trimming took 1 base from V and 5 from J, leaving 15 bases between them. The CDR3 sequence is 16 residues long. Written as DNA, the CDR3 is TGCGCCAGCAGCTTGAATGGGGGCGCTGTAACCGGGGAGCTGTTTTTT. Translation: CASSLNGGAVTGELFF.

The chain uses TRBV7-2 and TRBJ2-1; D ambiguous. The V end was cut by 2 bases, the J end by 10 bases, with 12 bases between. The CDR3 consists of 13 residues. Germline-derived CDR1 and CDR2 are SGHTA and FQGNSA. This CDR3 reads CASSLYSLAEQFF. CDR3 sequence (DNA): TGTGCCAGCAGCTTATACTCACTTGCAGAGCAGTTCTTC.

Ten or more counts support this clonotype. The V call is TRBV7-6, the J call TRBJ1-6; no definite D call. Between the trimmed V and J ends, which lost 1 base and 7 bases, there was a span of 5 bases. This CDR3 comprises 13 residues. Germline loops: CDR1 SGHVS, CDR2 FNYEAQ. The CDR3 here is CASSLERNSPLHF. CDR3 nucleotide sequence: TGTGCCAGCAGCTTAGAACGGAATTCACCCCTCCACTTT.

This clonotype was recorded a few times. The chain employs TRBV4-2 and TRBJ1-5; D call uncertain. This CDR3 spans 16 amino acids. Germline V lookup: CDR1 LGHNA, CDR2 YNFKEQ. The V end lost 5 bases, the J end lost 0 bases, and 14 bases lay between the germline ends. Here the CDR3 reads CASSLPWGNSNQPQHF. The CDR3 DNA is TGTGCCAGCAGCTTACCTTGGGGAAATAGCAATCAGCCCCAGCATTTT.

This clonotype was seen a handful of times. The chain joins TRBV7-2 to TRBJ2-5; no clear D. Germline lookup yields CDR1 SGHTA and CDR2 FQGNSA. Trimming took off 5 bases at V and 5 bases at J, with 9 bases between the two ends. The CDR3 is 12 amino acids. The DNA for the CDR3 is TGTGCCAGCAGCGCCACAAGGGAGACCCAGTACTTC. Residues: CASSATRETQYF.

This clonotype was seen ten or more times. The rearrangement uses TRBV4-1 and TRBJ2-7; D is uncertain. Germline loops: CDR1 MGHRA, CDR2 YSYEKL. This CDR3 is built from 14 residues. V was trimmed by 2 bases and J by 2 bases, leaving 10 bases between them. The CDR3 sequence is CASSQLPAAYEQYF. CDR3 coding DNA: TGCGCCAGCAGCCAACTCCCAGCAGCCTACGAGCAGTACTTC.

This clonotype occurred a few times. The chain couples TRBV2 to TRBJ1-3; TRBD1 matches 8 bases. CDR1 is SNHLY and CDR2 is FYNNEI in the germline V gene. This CDR3 contains 12 residues. Losses at the gene ends were 9 bases for V and 2 bases for J; bases not matched to a gene: 0. The CDR3, as DNA: TGTGCCAGACAGGGGGCTGGAAACACCATATATTTT. Translating it yields CARQGAGNTIYF.

The CDR3 region is CASIPGQGGIGTDTQYF. CDR3 coding DNA: TGTGCCAGCATTCCGGGACAGGGTGGTATTGGCACAGATACGCAGTATTTT. V and J are TRBV7-9 and TRBJ2-3, with TRBD1 matching over 9 bases. The CDR3 is made up of 17 amino acids. Losses at the gene ends were 7 bases for V and 1 base for J; bases not matched to a gene: 12. Germline CDR1 SEHNR, CDR2 FQNEAQ (reference sequence).

This clonotype was counted at least ten times. V usage is TRBV9 and J usage is TRBJ1-4; no definite D call. This CDR3 has 13 residues. The germline V gene encodes CDR1 SGDLS and CDR2 YYNGEE. V lost 5 bases and J lost 4, with 9 bases in between. The CDR3 nucleotides are TGTGCCAGCAGGGGCAGTAATAATGAAAAACTGTTTTTT. Amino acids: CASRGSNNEKLFF.

This clonotype has just a few counts. The chain joins TRBV30 to TRBJ1-4; D is unresolved. V lost 0 bases and J lost 4, with 9 bases in between. The CDR3 sequence is 14 residues long. Germline V gives CDR1 GTSNPN, CDR2 SVGIG (reference sequence). CDR3 loop: CAWSVRPFNEKLFF. CDR3 nucleotides: TGTGCCTGGAGTGTACGACCGTTTAATGAAAAACTGTTTTTT.

This clonotype was observed at least ten times. J is TRBJ1-1 and V is TRBV5-4; D unclear. Germline lookup yields CDR1 SGHNT and CDR2 YYREEE (reference sequence). The V and J ends lost 4 bases and 1 base respectively, with 5 bases between them. CDR3 length equals 12 residues. This chain's CDR3 is CASSQQNTEAFF. The CDR3 DNA is TGTGCCAGCAGCCAGCAGAACACTGAAGCTTTCTTT. Combining the CDR3 with reference TRBV5-4 and TRBJ1-1 gives the whole variable domain ETGVTQSPTHLIKTRGQQVTLRCSSQSGHNTVSWYQQALGQGPQFIFQYYREEENGRGNFPPRFSGLQFPNYSSELNVNALELDDSALYLCASSQQNTEAFFGQGTRLTVV.

This clonotype was seen only a few times. V and J are TRBV6-5 and TRBJ2-7; 9 bases are a match to TRBD2. The CDR3 length is 14 residues. Per the germline V gene, CDR1 is MNHEY and CDR2 is SVGAGI. Trimming took 7 bases from V and 1 from J; bases not matched to a gene: 5. The CDR3 protein is CASNSGGPSYEQYF. CDR3 nucleotide sequence: TGTGCCAGCAATAGCGGGGGCCCTTCCTACGAGCAGTACTTC.

In its sample, this clonotype was seen many times. The rearrangement joins TRBV19 to TRBJ2-1, with 8 positions matching TRBD2. The CDR3 length is 15 residues. V was pared by 7 bases and J by 6 bases, with 11 bases of the junction left unmatched. Germline values: CDR1 LNHDA, CDR2 SQIVND (reference sequence). The CDR3: CASNDFREGSNEQFF. The CDR3 DNA sequence: TGTGCCAGTAACGATTTCCGGGAGGGGAGCAATGAGCAGTTCTTC.

This clonotype was counted many times. The rearrangement links TRBV12-3 or TRBV12-4 to TRBJ1-2; no reliable D call. V was trimmed by 7 bases and J by 4 bases, leaving 10 bases between them. The length of the CDR3 is 12 residues. The CDR3 loop is CASIGVSYGYTF. Written as DNA, the CDR3 is TGTGCCAGCATCGGAGTATCCTATGGCTACACCTTC.

This clonotype was seen a few times. The J gene is TRBJ1-4, the V gene TRBV30, with a weak D call TRBD1 (6 bases). Trimming pared 2 bases from V and 6 bases from J, leaving 10 bases between. The CDR3 totals 13 residues. Germline CDR1 is GTSNPN and CDR2 is SVGIG (reference sequence). The CDR3 reads CAWSTRGDEKLFF. In DNA form, the CDR3 reads TGTGCCTGGAGTACCAGGGGCGATGAAAAACTGTTTTTT.

The chain joins TRBV11-2 to TRBJ1-2; D possibly corresponds to TRBD1 (5 bases). The ends were cut back, 1 base at V and 1 base at J, with 16 bases in the middle. The CDR3 covers 17 residues. Germline V gives CDR1 SGHAT, CDR2 FQNNGV. The DNA for the CDR3 is TGTGCCAGCAGCTTAGTCCGGGACCAACTTTTTAACTATGGCTACACCTTC. It is translated as CASSLVRDQLFNYGYTF.

This clonotype was found many times. The chain couples TRBV20-1 to TRBJ2-7; 7 bases agree with TRBD2. CDR3 length: 13 residues. Germline-derived CDR1 and CDR2 are DFQATT and SNEGSKA (reference sequence). V shed 5 bases and J 7 bases; nucleotides not matched to a gene: 11. The CDR3 DNA is TGCAGTGCTGAGATAGGGAGGGGTGGAGAGCAGTACTTC. Amino acids: CSAEIGRGGEQYF.

Note on this clonotype: A much larger clone differs by one base, so this may be a read error. The gene calls are TRBV6-2 or TRBV6-3 and TRBJ2-5; D is undetermined. The end of the DNA fits TRBJ2-1 better, so the J call may be wrong. The CDR3 totals 11 residues. The germline V gene encodes CDR1 MNHEY and CDR2 SVGEGT. The chain's CDR3 is CASRMAETQFF. CDR3 nucleotide sequence: TGTGCCAGCCGCATGGCAGAGACCCAGTTCTTC.

At least ten counts were recorded for this clonotype. This chain uses TRBV6-5 with TRBJ1-1; 7 nucleotides agree with TRBD1. V shed 1 base and J 0 bases; nucleotides not matched to a gene: 11. Germline V CDR1 and CDR2: MNHEY, SVGAGI. CDR3 length: 18 residues. The CDR3: CASSYYDRAEGMNTEAFF. For the CDR3, the DNA is TGTGCCAGCAGTTACTATGACAGGGCGGAAGGAATGAACACTGAAGCTTTCTTT.

This chain connects TRBV12-3 or TRBV12-4 to TRBJ1-4; 9 positions agree with TRBD1. The CDR3 loop spans 15 amino acids. Losses at the gene ends were 8 bases for V and 8 bases for J; bases not matched to a gene: 12. The CDR3 is CASALGDRDNEKLFF. Here the CDR3 DNA reads TGTGCCAGCGCCCTGGGGGACAGGGACAACGAAAAACTGTTTTTT.